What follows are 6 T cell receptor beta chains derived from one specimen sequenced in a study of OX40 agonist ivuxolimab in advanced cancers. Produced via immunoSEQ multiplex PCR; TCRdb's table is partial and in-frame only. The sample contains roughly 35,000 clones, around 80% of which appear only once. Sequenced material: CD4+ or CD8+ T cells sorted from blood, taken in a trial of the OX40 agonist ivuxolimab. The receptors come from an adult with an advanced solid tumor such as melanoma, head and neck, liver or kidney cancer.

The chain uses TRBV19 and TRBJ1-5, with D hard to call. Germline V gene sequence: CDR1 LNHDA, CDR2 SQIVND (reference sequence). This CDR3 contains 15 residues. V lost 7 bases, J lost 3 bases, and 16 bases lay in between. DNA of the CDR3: TGTGCCAGTAAAAACGATATAGTCGCCAATCAGCCCCAGCATTTT. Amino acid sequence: CASKNDIVANQPQHF.

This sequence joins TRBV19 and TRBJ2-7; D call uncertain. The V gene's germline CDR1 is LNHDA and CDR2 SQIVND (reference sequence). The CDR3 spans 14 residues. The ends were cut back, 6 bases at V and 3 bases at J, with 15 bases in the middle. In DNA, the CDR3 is TGTGCCAGTAGAGATACCCGAGCCCTCTACGAGCAGTACTTC. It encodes CASRDTRALYEQYF.

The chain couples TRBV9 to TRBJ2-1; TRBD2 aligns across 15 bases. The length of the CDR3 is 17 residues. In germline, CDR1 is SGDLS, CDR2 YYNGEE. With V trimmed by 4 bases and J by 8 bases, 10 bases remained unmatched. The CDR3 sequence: CASSPGTSGRFIYEQFF. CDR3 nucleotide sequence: TGTGCCAGCAGCCCTGGGACTAGCGGGAGGTTTATTTATGAGCAGTTCTTC.

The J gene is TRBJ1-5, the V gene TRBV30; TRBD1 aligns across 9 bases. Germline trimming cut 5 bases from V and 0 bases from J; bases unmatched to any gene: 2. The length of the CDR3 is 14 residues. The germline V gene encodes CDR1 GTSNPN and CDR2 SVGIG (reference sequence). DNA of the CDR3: TGTGCCTGGGGGACAGGGAATAGCAATCAGCCCCAGCATTTT. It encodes CAWGTGNSNQPQHF. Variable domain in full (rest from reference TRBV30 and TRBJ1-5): SQTIHQWPATLVQPVGSPLSLECTVEGTSNPNLYWYRQAAGRGLQLLFYSVGIGQISSEVPQNLSASRPQDRQFILSSKKLLLSDSGFYLCAWGTGNSNQPQHFGDGTRLSIL.

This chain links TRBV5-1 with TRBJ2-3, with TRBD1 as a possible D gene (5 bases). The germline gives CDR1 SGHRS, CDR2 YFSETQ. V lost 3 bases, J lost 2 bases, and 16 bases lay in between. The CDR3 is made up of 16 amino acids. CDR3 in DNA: TGCGCCAGCAGCTCTGGTTCAGGGTTTAACACAGATACGCAGTATTTT. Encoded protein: CASSSGSGFNTDTQYF. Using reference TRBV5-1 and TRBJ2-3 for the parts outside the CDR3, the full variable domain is KAGVTQTPRYLIKTRGQQVTLSCSPISGHRSVSWYQQTPGQGLQFLFEYFSETQRNKGNFPGRFSGRQFSNSRSEMNVSTLELGDSALYLCASSSGSGFNTDTQYFGPGTRLTVL.

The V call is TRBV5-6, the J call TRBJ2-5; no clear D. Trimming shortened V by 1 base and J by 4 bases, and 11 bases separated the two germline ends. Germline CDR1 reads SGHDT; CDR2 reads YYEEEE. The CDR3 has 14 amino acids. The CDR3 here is CASSLFLVIETQYF. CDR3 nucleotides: TGTGCCAGCAGCTTGTTTCTAGTCATAGAGACCCAGTACTTC.